These 21 T cell receptor beta chains were all obtained from the same sample, sequenced in a study of shared clonotypes between healthy human individuals. Sequencing was performed with immunoSEQ multiplex PCR; in TCRdb, only in-frame clones are kept and a portion is missing. The data show roughly 1,500,000 clones, roughly 98.5% seen once. The sample taken for sequencing was naive CD4+ T cells sorted from blood. Subset described: CD45RA+ positively selected. Source of these receptors: a man in his thirties or forties in good health.

The CDR3 spells CASSLAGGNGYTF. The CDR3 DNA follows: TGTGCCAGCAGTTTAGCAGGGGGAAATGGCTACACCTTC. The chain recombines TRBV27 with TRBJ1-2; TRBD1 matches at 7 bases. The CDR3 is made up of 13 amino acids. Per the germline V gene, CDR1 is MNHEY and CDR2 is SMNVEV (reference sequence). V trimming: 2 bases; J trimming: 6 bases; junction bases outside the gene matches: 3.

The gene calls are TRBV10-3 and TRBJ2-7; D gene unclear. The CDR3 loop spans 16 amino acids. Trimming pared 4 bases from V and 4 bases from J, leaving 20 bases between. Germline assignment: CDR1 ENHRY and CDR2 SYGVKD. CDR3 nucleotides: TGTGCCATCAGTGGGAATTTGGTGCAGGCGGCTTACGAGCAGTACTTC. Translating it yields CAISGNLVQAAYEQYF.

This chain uses TRBV28 with TRBJ1-5; 10 bases line up with TRBD1. CDR1 MDHEN and CDR2 SYDVKM come from the germline V gene. V lost 2 bases to trimming and J lost 2 bases; unmatched junction nucleotides: 9. The CDR3 runs to 18 residues. In DNA form, the CDR3 reads TGTGCCAGCAGTTTACCGGGACAGGGGTTGATAGGCAATCAGCCCCAGCATTTT. Its protein is CASSLPGQGLIGNQPQHF.

The rearrangement uses TRBV29-1 and TRBJ2-3; TRBD2 is a possible D gene (6 bases). Trimming took off 7 bases at V and 0 bases at J, with 14 bases between the two ends. Germline V gives CDR1 SQVTM, CDR2 ANQGSEA. The CDR3 consists of 14 residues. The CDR3: CSAKEGSSTDTQYF. In DNA form, the CDR3 reads TGCAGCGCAAAGGAGGGGTCCAGCACAGATACGCAGTATTTT.

The chain employs TRBV15 and TRBJ2-1, with a weak D call TRBD2 (6 bases). Germline CDR1 and CDR2: LNHNV and YYDKDF (reference sequence). Between the trimmed V and J ends, which lost 0 bases and 4 bases, there was a span of 13 bases. This CDR3 contains 16 residues. The CDR3 nucleotides are TGTGCCACCAGCAGAGAGACGACTAGGTTATACAATGAGCAGTTCTTC. Amino acid sequence: CATSRETTRLYNEQFF.

Only one count was recorded for this clone. J is TRBJ1-3 and V is TRBV2; no firm D call. The germline V gene has CDR1 SNHLY and CDR2 FYNNEI. V was pared by 6 bases and J by 0 bases, with 12 bases between. This CDR3 has 15 residues. The DNA for the CDR3 is TGTGCCAGCAGATCACAGCCTAACTCTGGAAACACCATATATTTT. This sequence encodes CASRSQPNSGNTIYF.

This sequence joins TRBV5-1 and TRBJ2-1; 9 bases line up with TRBD2. The CDR3 runs to 18 residues. Germline CDR1 SGHRS, CDR2 YFSETQ. J was trimmed by 3 bases and V by 0 bases; bases with no gene match: 10. For the CDR3, the DNA is TGCGCCAGCAGCTTGGGGAGTCGGCTAGCGGGGAACTACAATGAGCAGTTCTTC. It is translated as CASSLGSRLAGNYNEQFF.

The rearrangement uses TRBV5-1 and TRBJ2-3, with TRBD2 identical over 7 bases. Looked up from germline, CDR1 is SGHRS and CDR2 is YFSETQ. Trimming cost V 3 bases and J 5 bases; bases outside gene matches: 9. The CDR3 has 15 amino acids. CDR3 loop: CASSSPGGLGDTQYF. In DNA form, the CDR3 reads TGCGCCAGCAGCTCCCCGGGAGGCCTGGGAGATACGCAGTATTTT.

The V and J genes are TRBV7-6 and TRBJ2-1, with D perhaps TRBD2 (6 bases). Germline CDR1 and CDR2: SGHVS and FNYEAQ. Trimming shortened V by 4 bases and J by 6 bases, and 10 bases separated the two germline ends. The CDR3 sequence is 13 residues long. The chain's CDR3 is CASSSSGFNEQFF. Here the CDR3 DNA reads TGTGCCAGCAGCTCAAGCGGGTTCAATGAGCAGTTCTTC.

The chain couples TRBV5-1 to TRBJ1-1; 7 bases align to TRBD1. The germline gives CDR1 SGHRS, CDR2 YFSETQ. The CDR3 has 14 residues. With V trimmed by 3 bases and J by 5 bases, 7 bases remained unmatched. Written as DNA, the CDR3 is TGCGCCAGCAGCTCAAACAGGGGAGGAACTGAAGCTTTCTTT. This translates into CASSSNRGGTEAFF.

The chain uses TRBV18 and TRBJ1-1; no firm D call. Deletions cut 0 bases from V and 1 base from J, with 9 bases between. Germline CDR1 reads KGHSH; CDR2 reads LQKENI. This CDR3 contains 15 residues. CDR3 in amino acids: CASSPPAQKNTEAFF. The CDR3 DNA reads as TGTGCCAGCTCACCACCGGCACAGAAGAACACTGAAGCTTTCTTT.

V usage is TRBV11-2 and J usage is TRBJ2-3; the match to TRBD2 covers 13 bases. The CDR3 runs to 13 residues. Per germline, CDR1 SGHAT and CDR2 FQNNGV. J lost 14 bases, V lost 4 bases, and 6 bases had no gene match. The CDR3 DNA sequence: TGTGCCAGCAGCTCCACTAGCGGGAGGGGGGCGTATTTT. It codes for CASSSTSGRGAYF.

The rearrangement links TRBV5-4 to TRBJ2-1, with TRBD2 as a possible D gene (5 bases). The V gene lost 6 bases and the J gene lost 1 base, with 17 bases spanning the gap. The CDR3 extends over 16 amino acids. The V gene's germline CDR1 is SGHNT and CDR2 YYREEE (reference sequence). The CDR3 protein is CASIGFGRSSYNEQFF. The CDR3, as DNA: TGTGCCAGCATCGGGTTTGGGAGATCATCCTACAATGAGCAGTTCTTC.

For this clone: The same CDR3 can be traced to other DNA sequences in this sample. The rearrangement uses TRBV11-3 and TRBJ2-2; 11 bases line up with TRBD2. V lost 1 base and J lost 4; bases outside the gene matches: 2. The CDR3 has 16 amino acids. CDR1 and CDR2 from the germline V gene are SGHNT and YENEEA. CDR3 residues: CASSLVLAGVTGELFF. Here the CDR3 DNA reads TGTGCCAGCAGCTTAGTACTAGCGGGAGTCACCGGGGAGCTGTTTTTT.

The chain employs TRBV7-2 and TRBJ2-5, with 10 bases that match TRBD2. CDR3 length equals 16 residues. Germline-derived CDR1 and CDR2 are SGHTA and FQGNSA. Trimming removed 3 bases from V and 5 bases from J; junction bases left unmatched: 9. DNA of the CDR3: TGTGCCAGCAGCTTCACTAGCGGGATCACGTGGGAGACCCAGTACTTC. Translated: CASSFTSGITWETQYF.

This chain connects TRBV18 to TRBJ1-2; 7 nucleotides agree with TRBD1. With V trimmed by 3 bases and J by 11 bases, 9 bases remained unmatched. This CDR3 contains 13 residues. CDR1 is KGHSH and CDR2 is LQKENI in the germline V gene. CDR3: CASSPDRAYRYTF. The CDR3 DNA sequence: TGTGCCAGCTCACCTGACAGGGCCTATAGGTACACCTTC. Based on the CDR3 plus reference TRBV18 and TRBJ1-2, the full variable domain is NAGVMQNPRHLVRRRGQEARLRCSPMKGHSHVYWYRQLPEEGLKFMVYLQKENIIDESGMPKERFSAEFPKEGPSILRIQQVVRGDSAAYFCASSPDRAYRYTFGSGTRLTVV.

This clone was detected only once. V is TRBV7-2 and J is TRBJ2-1; D may be TRBD1 or TRBD2 (5 bases each). Trimming shortened V by 8 bases and J by 6 bases, and 26 bases separated the two germline ends. CDR3 length: 17 amino acids. Germline CDR1 is SGHTA and CDR2 is FQGNSA. CDR3 sequence: CASEKAGAGGTGNEQFF. CDR3 sequence (DNA): TGTGCCAGCGAAAAGGCAGGAGCCGGTGGGACGGGCAATGAGCAGTTCTTC.

The rearrangement links TRBV28 to TRBJ2-7; D remains ambiguous. This CDR3 spans 14 amino acids. V shed 6 bases and J shed 1 base, with 13 bases lying between them. Germline CDR1 is MDHEN and CDR2 is SYDVKM. CDR3 residues: CASSLMAPSYEQYF. CDR3 nucleotides: TGTGCCAGCAGCCTGATGGCGCCGTCCTACGAGCAGTACTTC.

V gene TRBV5-4 combines with J gene TRBJ1-1; TRBD1 matches at 7 bases. Germline loops: CDR1 SGHNT, CDR2 YYREEE (reference sequence). The junction had 7 bases not matched to a gene; V was cut back by 4 bases and J by 7 bases. This CDR3 comprises 13 residues. CDR3 sequence: CASSNDRVVEAFF. CDR3 bases: TGTGCCAGCAGCAATGACAGGGTGGTTGAAGCTTTCTTT.

This chain joins TRBV7-2 and TRBJ2-1; possibly TRBD1 for D (5 bases). The CDR3 is 14 residues long. V gave up 5 bases and J gave up 4 bases, with 12 bases separating them. Germline loops: CDR1 SGHTA, CDR2 FQGNSA. CDR3 in amino acids: CASSPRAGYNEQFF. In DNA, the CDR3 is TGTGCCAGCAGCCCCCGGGCAGGGTACAATGAGCAGTTCTTC.

This rearrangement joins TRBV28 to TRBJ2-1; no clear D. Germline CDR1 MDHEN, CDR2 SYDVKM. V lost 5 bases and J 4 bases, leaving 18 bases between the germline ends. The CDR3 consists of 16 residues. CDR3 loop: CASSNRATRIYNEQFF. The DNA of the CDR3 is TGTGCCAGCAGTAACCGAGCGACCCGGATTTACAATGAGCAGTTCTTC.